Each of the 7 T cell receptor beta chains below was sequenced from the same sample in a study of response to subunit inactivated influenza vaccine. TCRdb itself ran the RT-PCR reads through MiXCR, one entry per CDR3 protein. The table shows a few hundred thousand distinct CDR3 sequences, with about a fifth occurring only once. Sample: PBMCs from blood, taken approximately 20 months after vaccination. Receptors were obtained from a man between 45 and 75 years old who received an inactivated influenza vaccine.

This clonotype was seen many times. The chain joins TRBV20-1 to TRBJ1-1, with D perhaps TRBD1 (5 bases). CDR3 size: 17 residues. Per the germline V gene, CDR1 is DFQATT and CDR2 is SNEGSKA (reference sequence). The V end lost 0 bases, the J end lost 4 bases, and 21 bases lay between the germline ends. CDR3: CSARDGEGRVGGTEAFF. The CDR3 nucleotides are TGCAGTGCTAGAGATGGGGAGGGGAGAGTTGGTGGCACTGAAGCTTTCTTT.

This clonotype has at least ten counts. The rearrangement uses TRBV6-2 or TRBV6-3 and TRBJ2-1; 12 positions match TRBD2. J was trimmed by 7 bases and V by 8 bases; bases with no gene match: 6. From germline, CDR1 is MNHEY and CDR2 SVGEGT. This CDR3 spans 14 amino acids. In DNA, the CDR3 is TGTGCCAGCGTCCTAGCGGGAGGGCTTAATGAGCAGTTCTTC. It yields the protein CASVLAGGLNEQFF.

CDR3 in DNA: TGTGCCAGCAGCCCGCAGACAGGGGTAAACACCGGGGAGCTGTTTTTT. Translating it yields CASSPQTGVNTGELFF. The chain employs TRBV7-2 and TRBJ2-2; 8 nucleotides align to TRBD1. The CDR3 consists of 16 residues. Germline assignment: CDR1 SGHTA and CDR2 FQGNSA. V lost 5 bases and J lost 2; bases outside the gene matches: 7.

The sample holds a few counts of this clonotype. The V call is TRBV6-6, the J call TRBJ2-3; TRBD1 matches at 7 bases. This CDR3 comprises 12 residues. V lost 6 bases to trimming and J lost 4 bases; unmatched junction nucleotides: 1. CDR1 MNHNY and CDR2 SVGAGI come from the germline V gene (reference sequence). CDR3 nucleotides: TGTGCCAGCAGGCAGGGGGCAGATACGCAGTATTTT. Translated: CASRQGADTQYF.

The chain links TRBV6-2 or TRBV6-3 to TRBJ1-5; D not resolved. With 3 bases removed from V and 9 bases from J, the gap between germline ends came to 12 bases. The CDR3 consists of 13 residues. Germline V gene lookup returns CDR1 MNHEY and CDR2 SVGEGT. The CDR3 protein is CASSYLWSPPQHF. The CDR3 DNA reads as TGTGCCAGCAGTTATCTCTGGTCACCGCCCCAGCATTTT.

This clonotype was picked up a small number of times. The chain has TRBV6-5 and TRBJ2-5, with D hard to call. This CDR3 is built from 11 residues. Trimming left V 2 bases short and J 7 bases short, with 5 bases between. CDR1 is MNHEY, CDR2 SVGAGI, per germline. The DNA for the CDR3 is TGTGCCAGCAGTTACGCCTGGACCCAGTACTTC. The encoded protein is CASSYAWTQYF.

The chain recombines TRBV20-1 with TRBJ2-6; D unresolved. V dropped 6 bases and J dropped 1 base, with 16 bases sitting between them. This CDR3 contains 16 residues. CDR1 is DFQATT and CDR2 is SNEGSKA in the germline V gene (reference sequence). For the CDR3, the DNA is TGCAGTGCCACCGGGCTCCTAGTATCTGGGGCCAACGTCCTGACTTTC. Translation gives CSATGLLVSGANVLTF.